A selection of T cell receptor beta chains follows, all from one sample in a study of PD-L1 blockade in urothelial cancer. Data came from immunoSEQ multiplex PCR; TCRdb stores just in-frame clones and leaves some out. The repertoire holds roughly 60,000 clones, with almost 85% as singletons. The source material was PBMCs, sampled around atezolizumab (anti-PD-L1) treatment. Receptor source: a man between 65 and 80 years old with urothelial cancer. Each CDR3 is given with its conserved first and last residue. A D gene is named only where the DNA matches it firmly. Clone size, where shown, is once, few, many, or a class for clones that have expanded.

cdr3_aa cdr3_nt v_call d_call j_call clone_size
CAWGQGLSNQPQHF TGTGCCTGGGGGCAGGGGCTAAGCAATCAGCCCCAGCATTTT TRBV30 NA TRBJ1-5 NA
CATLKADRETGNTIYF TGTGCCACCCTCAAGGCCGACAGGGAGACTGGAAACACCATATATTTT TRBV10-3 TRBD1 TRBJ1-3 NA
CASTRTGFGEAFF TGTGCCAGCACCCGGACAGGGTTTGGTGAAGCTTTCTTT TRBV28 TRBD1 TRBJ1-1 NA
CASSQKTGFYEQYF TGTGCCAGCAGCCAAAAAACAGGGTTTTACGAGCAGTACTTC TRBV11-2 NA TRBJ2-7 NA
CASSLIRYEQYF TGTGCCAGCAGCTTGATCCGTTACGAGCAGTACTTC TRBV5-8 NA TRBJ2-7 NA
CASSSDRDQPQHF TGTGCCAGCAGCTCCGACAGGGATCAGCCCCAGCATTTT TRBV5-8 TRBD1 TRBJ1-5 NA
CAWSLGGGTDTQYF TGTGCCTGGAGTTTAGGCGGTGGCACAGATACGCAGTATTTT TRBV30 NA TRBJ2-3 NA
CASSATDRGHQPQHF TGTGCCAGCAGTGCCACGGACAGGGGGCACCAGCCCCAGCATTTT TRBV6-6 TRBD1 TRBJ1-5 NA
CASSDGQYYSNQPQHF TGTGCCAGCAGTGACGGACAGTACTATAGCAATCAGCCCCAGCATTTT TRBV2 NA TRBJ1-5 NA
CASSVGTSVTDTQYF TGTGCCAGCAGCGTCGGGACTAGCGTCACAGATACGCAGTATTTT TRBV7-9 TRBD2 TRBJ2-3 NA
CASSYRWESYEQYF TGTGCCAGCAGTTATAGGTGGGAGTCCTACGAGCAGTACTTC TRBV6-6 NA TRBJ2-7 NA
CAWSLGTSSEQYF TGTGCCTGGTCACTTGGGACTTCTAGCGAGCAGTACTTC TRBV30 NA TRBJ2-7 NA
CASSALIEGGVPNEKLFF TGTGCCAGCAGCGCCTTGATTGAGGGAGGGGTGCCTAATGAAAAACTGTTTTTT TRBV5-6 NA TRBJ1-4 few
CASSMEQLATQYF TGTGCCAGTAGTATGGAACAGCTTGCGACCCAGTACTTC TRBV19 NA TRBJ2-5 NA
CASSVLAVSTDTQYF TGTGCCAGCAGTGTGCTAGCGGTAAGCACAGATACGCAGTATTTT TRBV6-1 TRBD2 TRBJ2-3 NA
CASSLDGQGRGQYF TGTGCCAGCAGCTTGGACGGTCAAGGGAGGGGGCAGTACTTC TRBV5-4 TRBD2 TRBJ2-7 NA
CASSPGTSETQYF TGTGCCAGCAGTCCGGGGACATCAGAGACCCAGTACTTC TRBV27 NA TRBJ2-5 NA
CASSVGTTNEQFF TGTGCCAGCAGCGTCGGGACTACCAATGAGCAGTTCTTC TRBV9 TRBD2 TRBJ2-1 NA
CATIDRAGTEAFF TGTGCCACAATAGACAGGGCTGGCACTGAAGCTTTCTTT TRBV10-3 TRBD1 TRBJ1-1 NA
CASSPVGLAAGANVLTF TGTGCCAGCTCACCAGTGGGACTAGCCGCTGGGGCCAACGTCCTGACTTTC TRBV18 TRBD2 TRBJ2-6 NA
CASSLDTSNQPQHF TGTGCCAGCAGCTTAGACACTAGCAATCAGCCCCAGCATTTT TRBV7-9 NA TRBJ1-5 NA
CASSGWGVSSAGANVLTF TGTGCCAGTAGCGGGTGGGGGGTTTCCTCTGCTGGGGCCAACGTCCTGACTTTC TRBV19 NA TRBJ2-6 NA
CASSRTGYEETQYF TGCGCCAGCAGCCGGACAGGGTACGAAGAGACCCAGTACTTC TRBV5-1 TRBD1 TRBJ2-5 NA
CASSDGGGGLGDTQYF TGTGCCAGCAGTGACGGGGGGGGAGGGCTTGGAGATACGCAGTATTTT TRBV6-4 TRBD2 TRBJ2-3 NA
CASSPEGTALVNTGELFF TGTGCCAGCAGTCCCGAGGGGACAGCACTAGTCAACACCGGGGAGCTGTTTTTT TRBV28 TRBD1 TRBJ2-2 once
CASSEGGRALGWTQYF TGTGCCAGCAGTGAAGGGGGCAGGGCCCTTGGGTGGACCCAGTACTTC TRBV6-1 NA TRBJ2-5 NA
CAWRPRDRRTEAFF TGTGCCTGGAGACCCCGGGACAGGAGGACTGAAGCTTTCTTT TRBV30 TRBD1 TRBJ1-1 NA
CASSPERQGRHDQPQHF TGTGCCAGCAGTCCCGAAAGACAGGGGCGCCACGATCAGCCCCAGCATTTT TRBV27 TRBD1 TRBJ1-5 NA
CASSLGQGGYNEQFF TGCGCCAGCAGCTTGGGACAGGGGGGATACAATGAGCAGTTCTTC TRBV5-1 TRBD1 TRBJ2-1 NA
CASSLGQSTGELFF TGTGCCAGCAGCTTAGGTCAGTCCACCGGGGAGCTGTTTTTT TRBV11-3 NA TRBJ2-2 NA
CASSPSGGAEQFF TGTGCCAGCAGCCCATCGGGGGGCGCTGAGCAGTTCTTC TRBV7-3 NA TRBJ2-1 NA
CASGAGCYQPQHF TGTGCCTCTGGGGCAGGGTGCTATCAGCCCCAGCATTTT TRBV21-1 NA TRBJ1-5 NA
CASSPLGWKNTEAFF TGCGCCAGCAGCCCCCTCGGGTGGAAGAACACTGAAGCTTTCTTT TRBV5-1 NA TRBJ1-1 NA
CASSIPGSYEQYF TGTGCCAGTAGTATTCCGGGATCCTACGAGCAGTACTTC TRBV19 NA TRBJ2-7 NA
CASSPSFETGGGGYGYTF TGTGCCAGCAGCCCAAGTTTCGAGACAGGGGGCGGAGGGTATGGCTACACCTTC TRBV7-9 TRBD1 TRBJ1-2 NA
CASSKQGGNQPQHF TGTGCCAGTAGTAAACAGGGTGGCAATCAGCCCCAGCATTTT TRBV19 NA TRBJ1-5 NA
CASTSGANANEKLFF TGCGCCAGCACCTCAGGGGCGAATGCGAATGAAAAACTGTTTTTT TRBV4-1 NA TRBJ1-4 NA
CASSSPSGSVNNEQFF TGTGCCAGCAGCTCCCCTAGCGGGAGTGTCAACAATGAGCAGTTCTTC TRBV5-4 TRBD2 TRBJ2-1 NA
CASSRTGDQGAQHF TGTGCCAGTAGCCGAACAGGTGACCAGGGGGCCCAGCATTTT TRBV19 TRBD1 TRBJ1-5 few
CATSTREVYEQYF TGTGCCACCAGCACTCGTGAGGTCTACGAGCAGTACTTC TRBV15 NA TRBJ2-7 NA
CASSTGQRGNTGELFF TGTGCCAGCTCAACCGGCCAGCGGGGAAACACCGGGGAGCTGTTTTTT TRBV18 TRBD2 TRBJ2-2 NA
CASSTGLNTGELFF TGTGCCAGCAGCACGGGACTTAACACCGGGGAGCTGTTTTTT TRBV5-6 NA TRBJ2-2 NA
CATNPGLAGAGELFF TGTGCCACCAACCCGGGACTAGCGGGAGCCGGGGAGCTGTTTTTT TRBV19 TRBD2 TRBJ2-2 NA
CASSPPTVQSSYNEQFF TGTGCCAGCTCACCCCCGACAGTGCAATCCTCCTACAATGAGCAGTTCTTC TRBV18 NA TRBJ2-1 NA
CASSSGGESGYTF TGTGCCAGCAGCTCGGGAGGGGAGAGCGGCTACACCTTC TRBV11-2 NA TRBJ1-2 NA
CASRPTQGTGNTIYF TGCGCCAGCAGACCGACCCAGGGGACTGGAAACACCATATATTTT TRBV5-1 NA TRBJ1-3 NA